The 17 T cell receptor beta chains listed next were all sequenced from one sample in a study of T cell repertoires in cytomegalovirus infection. TCRdb re-analysed the reads in MiXCR, keeping a single row per CDR3 protein. The profile shows 630,000 or so distinct CDR3 sequences, 20% to 25% of them singletons. The sequenced material came from CD8+ T cells from PBMCs. These receptor sequences come from a human donor in good health (CMV status not recorded). Some clones in this sample may be carry-over from other donors' samples.

This clonotype has more than one count but fewer than ten. This sequence joins TRBV20-1 and TRBJ2-3; D gene ambiguous. Germline V gene sequence: CDR1 DFQATT, CDR2 SNEGSKA (reference sequence). V was cut by 6 bases and J by 6 bases, with 19 bases left in between. CDR3 size: 14 residues. The CDR3 is CSAIIWREEDTQYF. The CDR3 nucleotides read TGCAGTGCCATTATCTGGAGAGAAGAGGATACGCAGTATTTT.

This clonotype was observed many times. This sequence joins TRBV7-2 and TRBJ2-3; 13 bases line up with TRBD2. Germline V gives CDR1 SGHTA, CDR2 FQGNSA. The CDR3 loop spans 17 amino acids. V was pared by 5 bases and J by 3 bases, with 8 bases of the junction left unmatched. In DNA form, the CDR3 reads TGTGCCAGCAGCCATGGACTAGCGGGGGTTTCTACAGATACGCAGTATTTT. Its protein is CASSHGLAGVSTDTQYF.

V is TRBV7-9 and J is TRBJ1-1; 9 bases are a match to TRBD1. The CDR3 is 11 amino acids. V was pared by 4 bases and J by 10 bases, with 1 base of the junction left unmatched. Per the germline V gene, CDR1 is SEHNR and CDR2 is FQNEAQ (reference sequence). The CDR3 sequence: CASSSDRGAFF. The CDR3 DNA is TGTGCCAGCAGCTCGGACAGGGGAGCTTTCTTT.

This clonotype was observed at least ten times. V gene TRBV7-6 combines with J gene TRBJ1-5; D is possibly TRBD1 (5 bases). CDR1 is SGHVS, CDR2 FNYEAQ, per germline. The CDR3 extends over 15 amino acids. The V gene lost 0 bases and the J gene lost 2 bases, with 8 bases spanning the gap. The CDR3 DNA reads TGTGCCAGCAGCTTAGCCCCCAGGGGCAATCAGCCCCAGCATTTT. Residues: CASSLAPRGNQPQHF.

The V call is TRBV5-4, the J call TRBJ2-1; no clear D. The CDR3 length is 12 residues. The germline CDR1 and CDR2 sequences are SGHNT and YYREEE (reference sequence). Deletions cut 5 bases from V and 6 bases from J, with 9 bases between. The CDR3 bases are TGTGCCAGCAGACTCGACGGCAATGAGCAGTTCTTC. Its translation is CASRLDGNEQFF. The variable domain in full, with the rest retrieved from reference TRBV5-4 and TRBJ2-1, is ETGVTQSPTHLIKTRGQQVTLRCSSQSGHNTVSWYQQALGQGPQFIFQYYREEENGRGNFPPRFSGLQFPNYSSELNVNALELDDSALYLCASRLDGNEQFFGPGTRLTVL.

This clonotype was observed at least ten times. CDR3: CASSQLADTQYF. The CDR3 nucleotides are TGTGCCAGCAGCCAACTTGCAGATACGCAGTATTTT. V usage is TRBV7-8 and J usage is TRBJ2-3; D call uncertain. V was clipped by 5 bases and J by 4 bases, with 7 bases between them. The CDR3 spans 12 residues. The germline V gene encodes CDR1 SGHVS and CDR2 FQNEAQ.

This clonotype was seen just once. The chain recombines TRBV15 with TRBJ2-1; D call uncertain. The CDR3 length is 15 residues. Trimming left V 0 bases short and J 7 bases short, with 13 bases between. CDR1 and CDR2 (germline): LNHNV, YYDKDF (reference sequence). Written as DNA, the CDR3 is TGTGCCACCAGCAGAGATAGATCCTACCTAAATGAGCAGTTCTTC. As protein: CATSRDRSYLNEQFF.

This clonotype was counted at least ten times. The chain combines TRBV2 with TRBJ1-1; D unresolved. The V gene lost 8 bases and the J gene lost 1 base, with 11 bases spanning the gap. This CDR3 comprises 13 residues. Germline CDR1 is SNHLY and CDR2 is FYNNEI. The CDR3: CASPSDGNTEAFF. CDR3 in DNA: TGTGCCAGCCCCTCGGACGGGAACACTGAAGCTTTCTTT.

This clonotype appeared many times. The chain uses TRBV5-6 and TRBJ2-3; D unclear. Germline V lookup: CDR1 SGHDT, CDR2 YYEEEE. The CDR3 loop spans 12 amino acids. Trimming pared 2 bases from V and 2 bases from J, leaving 3 bases between. CDR3 coding DNA: TGTGCCAGCAGCTTCACCACAGATACGCAGTATTTT. As protein: CASSFTTDTQYF.

This clonotype was found many times. The rearrangement joins TRBV7-2 to TRBJ2-7, with TRBD2 matching over 8 bases. The junction had 4 bases not matched to a gene; V was cut back by 0 bases and J by 3 bases. The germline CDR1 and CDR2 sequences are SGHTA and FQGNSA. The CDR3 spans 15 residues. DNA for the CDR3: TGTGCCAGCAGCTTAGCAGCGGGGGCCGGCTACGAGCAGTACGTC. Its translation is CASSLAAGAGYEQYV.

This clonotype was seen just once. A much larger clone lies a single base off, so this may be a read error. The chain recombines TRBV6-5 with TRBJ2-1, with 11 nucleotides matching TRBD2. Germline CDR1 reads MNHEY; CDR2 reads SVGAGI. The CDR3 is 15 residues long. CDR3: CSSSLAGGGNNEQFF. The DNA for the CDR3 is TGTTCCAGCAGTTTAGCGGGGGGGGGGAACAATGAGCAGTTCTTC.

This chain uses TRBV3-1 with TRBJ2-1, with a tentative D call TRBD1 (5 bases). Trimming removed 0 bases at V and 2 bases at J, with 14 bases between. The CDR3 consists of 17 residues. Germline lookup yields CDR1 LGHDT and CDR2 YNNKEL (reference sequence). The CDR3 loop reads CASSQDRRGATYNEQFF. CDR3 DNA: TGTGCCAGCAGCCAAGATCGAAGGGGCGCGACCTACAATGAGCAGTTCTTC.

This clonotype was counted only a few times. This chain links TRBV27 with TRBJ2-3; TRBD2 might be the D (7 bases). The CDR3 length is 17 residues. Germline CDR1 MNHEY, CDR2 SMNVEV (reference sequence). V was cut by 1 base and J by 0 bases, with 14 bases left in between. The CDR3 loop is CASSLWGGPSSTDTQYF. CDR3 nucleotide sequence: TGTGCCAGCAGTTTATGGGGGGGGCCCTCTAGCACAGATACGCAGTATTTT.

This rearrangement joins TRBV6-5 to TRBJ2-1; TRBD2 matches 8 bases. CDR3 length: 15 residues. CDR1 MNHEY and CDR2 SVGAGI come from the germline V gene. Trimming removed 0 bases from V and 3 bases from J; junction bases left unmatched: 1. The CDR3 loop reads CASSYSTSDYNEQFF. CDR3 DNA sequence: TGTGCCAGCAGTTACTCGACTAGCGACTACAATGAGCAGTTCTTC.

Only one count was recorded for this clonotype. This chain uses TRBV6-8 with TRBJ2-5; 8 nucleotides line up with TRBD2. Germline values: CDR1 MNHGY, CDR2 SAAAGT. CDR3 length: 15 residues. J lost 5 bases, V lost 2 bases, and 7 bases had no gene match. DNA of the CDR3: TGTGCCAGCAGTTACGGGGCGGGGGGTCTGGAGACCCAGTACTTC. This translates into CASSYGAGGLETQYF.

This clonotype was observed a few times. This chain links TRBV11-2 with TRBJ1-1; 8 bases match TRBD1. Germline V gene lookup returns CDR1 SGHAT and CDR2 FQNNGV. The CDR3 extends over 14 amino acids. With V trimmed by 8 bases and J by 3 bases, 8 bases remained unmatched. CDR3 nucleotide sequence: TGTGCCAGCTGGCGGCAGGGGGCGGACACTGAAGCTTTCTTT. It is translated as CASWRQGADTEAFF.

The V gene is TRBV6-2 or TRBV6-3, the J gene TRBJ2-1; unclear D gene. The CDR3 sequence is 14 residues long. From germline, CDR1 is MNHEY and CDR2 SVGEGT. V was shortened by 0 bases and J by 9 bases, with 12 bases between the two germline ends. In nucleotides, the CDR3 is TGTGCCAGCAGTTACTCGAACGTATGGGGTGAGCAGTTCTTC. Encoded protein: CASSYSNVWGEQFF.